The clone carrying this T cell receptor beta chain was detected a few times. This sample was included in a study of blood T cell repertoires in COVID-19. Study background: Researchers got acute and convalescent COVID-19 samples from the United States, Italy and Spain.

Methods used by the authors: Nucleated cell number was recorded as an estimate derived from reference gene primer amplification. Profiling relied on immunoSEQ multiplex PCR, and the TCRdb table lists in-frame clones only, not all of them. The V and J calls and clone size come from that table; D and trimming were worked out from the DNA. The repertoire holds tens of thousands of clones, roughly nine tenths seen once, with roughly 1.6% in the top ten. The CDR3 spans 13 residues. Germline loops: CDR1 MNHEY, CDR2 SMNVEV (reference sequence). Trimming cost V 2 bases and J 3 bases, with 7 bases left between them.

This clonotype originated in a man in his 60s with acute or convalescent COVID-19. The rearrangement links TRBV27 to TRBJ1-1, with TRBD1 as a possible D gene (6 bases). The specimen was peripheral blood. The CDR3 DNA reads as TGTGCCAGCAGTTTAGAGGGGGACACTGAAGCTTTCTTT. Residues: CASSLEGDTEAFF.